The entry below gives a single T cell receptor beta chain sequence along with its context. The data originate from a study of T cell changes during pregnancy in multiple sclerosis. CDR3 length: 15 residues. Losses at the gene ends were 3 bases for V and 5 bases for J; bases not matched to a gene: 7. Sequencing was performed with immunoSEQ multiplex PCR; in TCRdb, only in-frame clones are kept and a portion is missing. In the table there are roughly 100,000 clones, around 92% of which are singletons. This chain connects TRBV23-1 to TRBJ2-1; TRBD2 matches at 7 bases. TRBV23-1 is placed among ORFs of uncertain function. Material: peripheral blood, obtained after pregnancy. The source is a female donor with multiple sclerosis, enrolled in a pregnancy study. The CDR3 protein is CASSHSGGVNNEQFF. The CDR3 DNA is TGCGCCAGCAGTCATTCGGGAGGTGTAAACAATGAGCAGTTCTTC.